These 23 T cell receptor beta chains were sequenced from one sample in a study of OX40 agonist ivuxolimab in advanced cancers. This table comes from immunoSEQ multiplex PCR, and its TCRdb copy is limited to in-frame clones, with some not included. This sample yields roughly 100,000 clones, of which 70% to 90% are seen a single time; around 5.2% belongs to the top ten. The sequenced sample was CD4+ or CD8+ T cells sorted from blood, obtained in a trial of the OX40 agonist ivuxolimab. The receptors originated from an adult with an advanced solid tumor such as melanoma, head and neck, liver or kidney cancer.

V is TRBV2 and J is TRBJ1-1; 7 bases fit TRBD1. V gave up 6 bases and J gave up 4 bases; unmatched junction bases: 8. The CDR3 extends over 14 amino acids. Germline values: CDR1 SNHLY, CDR2 FYNNEI. CDR3 sequence: CASRGQVWGTEAFF. The CDR3 coding sequence is TGTGCCAGCAGAGGACAGGTTTGGGGCACTGAAGCTTTCTTT.

The chain recombines TRBV7-9 with TRBJ1-2, with TRBD1 as a possible D gene (5 bases). Between the trimmed V and J ends, which lost 1 base and 2 bases, there was a span of 8 bases. The CDR3 consists of 14 residues. Looked up from germline, CDR1 is SEHNR and CDR2 is FQNEAQ (reference sequence). The CDR3: CASSLGGVNYGYTF. The CDR3 DNA reads as TGTGCCAGCAGCTTAGGGGGGGTCAACTATGGCTACACCTTC.

This clone was found once. The V and J genes are TRBV27 and TRBJ1-5, with 9 positions matching TRBD1. There are 14 residues in the CDR3. Germline V gene sequence: CDR1 MNHEY, CDR2 SMNVEV (reference sequence). With 6 bases clipped from V and 2 bases from J, the junction kept 2 bases outside the gene matches. The CDR3 DNA reads TGTGCCAGCAGCCGGACAGGGGGCAATCAGCCCCAGCATTTT. It specifies CASSRTGGNQPQHF.

The chain uses TRBV19 and TRBJ1-4, with 9 bases lining up with TRBD1. V lost 7 bases and J lost 8; bases outside the gene matches: 8. Germline assignment: CDR1 LNHDA and CDR2 SQIVND (reference sequence). The CDR3 spans 14 residues. The CDR3 here is CASTLQGAGEKLFF. Written as DNA, the CDR3 is TGTGCCAGTACCCTACAGGGGGCGGGGGAAAAACTGTTTTTT.

This rearrangement joins TRBV7-9 to TRBJ1-2, with no clear D. The V end lost 5 bases, the J end lost 8 bases, and 15 bases lay between the germline ends. Germline V gene data show CDR1 as SEHNR and CDR2 as FQNEAQ (reference sequence). The CDR3 totals 13 residues. DNA for the CDR3: TGTGCCAGCAGCCTTCGGTCGGGAGTGGGCTACACCTTC. Translated, it gives CASSLRSGVGYTF.

The chain couples TRBV27 to TRBJ1-2; the D gene is possibly TRBD1 (5 bases). V lost 4 bases and J lost 7, with 16 bases in between. The germline V gene encodes CDR1 MNHEY and CDR2 SMNVEV (reference sequence). This CDR3 is built from 14 residues. DNA for the CDR3: TGTGCCAGCAGTTCCTTCGACAGCTTAGGTGGCTACACCTTC. Translating it yields CASSSFDSLGGYTF.

This rearrangement joins TRBV12-5 to TRBJ2-1; tentative D call: TRBD2 (7 bases). Germline loops: CDR1 LGHNT, CDR2 FRNRAP. The CDR3 runs 16 residues. The V gene lost 3 bases and the J gene lost 5 bases, with 17 bases spanning the gap. The chain's CDR3 is CASGFGGGVRHNEQFF. DNA for the CDR3: TGTGCTAGTGGTTTCGGAGGGGGGGTTAGACACAATGAGCAGTTCTTC.

V and J are TRBV7-3 and TRBJ2-3; D may be TRBD1 or TRBD2 (5 bases each). The CDR3 is 17 residues long. Germline V CDR1 and CDR2: SGHTA, FQGTGA. V was trimmed by 0 bases and J by 3 bases, leaving 16 bases between them. The CDR3 here is CASSLTVARGPTDTQYF. CDR3 coding DNA: TGTGCCAGCAGCTTAACAGTGGCCCGGGGACCGACAGATACGCAGTATTTT.

This sequence joins TRBV6-1 and TRBJ2-7; 7 bases are a match to TRBD1. V lost 3 bases and J lost 5; bases outside the gene matches: 7. Germline values: CDR1 MNHNS, CDR2 SASEGT. The CDR3 consists of 14 residues. The CDR3 is CASSDAHRGDEQYF. As DNA, the CDR3 is TGTGCCAGCAGTGATGCCCACAGGGGTGACGAGCAGTACTTC.

This rearrangement joins TRBV7-3 to TRBJ2-1, with TRBD2 matching 7 bases. The CDR3 contains 15 residues. The junction had 10 bases not matched to a gene; V was cut back by 5 bases and J by 6 bases. CDR1 SGHTA and CDR2 FQGTGA come from the germline V gene. Here the CDR3 DNA reads TGTGCCAGCAGCCTTCAGGGAGGGTTTGGCAATGAGCAGTTCTTC. It specifies CASSLQGGFGNEQFF.

The gene calls are TRBV5-5 and TRBJ1-2; D remains unclear. V lost 0 bases and J lost 8, with 17 bases in between. The CDR3 covers 15 residues. Per germline, CDR1 SGHKS and CDR2 YYEKEE (reference sequence). In nucleotides, the CDR3 is TGTGCCAGCAGCTTGGAAGCCAGCCCACCGCAGGGCTACACCTTC. Amino acids: CASSLEASPPQGYTF.

The genes are TRBV10-3 and TRBJ2-1, with TRBD1 matching 8 bases. CDR1 is ENHRY, CDR2 SYGVKD, per germline. Unmatched junction bases numbered 13, after V lost 3 bases and J lost 0 bases. This CDR3 has 19 amino acids. In nucleotides, the CDR3 is TGTGCCATCAGTGAAGGGGTCCCCGCCAGGGGGCTCTCCTACAATGAGCAGTTCTTC. Protein: CAISEGVPARGLSYNEQFF.

The genes are TRBV19 and TRBJ1-1; D gene unclear. Trimming removed 8 bases at V and 12 bases at J, with 13 bases between. The CDR3 has 10 amino acids. Germline V gene data show CDR1 as LNHDA and CDR2 as SQIVND (reference sequence). The CDR3 nucleotides are TGTGCCAGTGGAGGATTTCAGACTTTCTTT. As protein: CASGGFQTFF. The variable domain in full, with the rest retrieved from reference TRBV19 and TRBJ1-1, is DGGITQSPKYLFRKEGQNVTLSCEQNLNHDAMYWYRQDPGQGLRLIYYSQIVNDFQKGDIAEGYSVSREKKESFPLTVTSAQKNPTAFYLCASGGFQTFFGQGTRLTVV.

The sample holds a few counts of this clone. This sequence joins TRBV7-8 and TRBJ1-1; no clear D gene. Trimming took off 3 bases at V and 11 bases at J, with 19 bases between the two ends. The CDR3 consists of 14 residues. The germline gives CDR1 SGHVS, CDR2 FQNEAQ. The CDR3 nucleotides are TGTGCCAGCAGCTTCCAAGGGCCGAGCCAAGGCGCTTTCTTT. The encoded protein is CASSFQGPSQGAFF.

The rearrangement uses TRBV30 and TRBJ1-2; D is unresolved. The germline V gene encodes CDR1 GTSNPN and CDR2 SVGIG (reference sequence). This CDR3 has 11 residues. The germline V and J ends were trimmed by 3 bases and 3 bases, with 5 bases remaining between them. Here the CDR3 DNA reads TGTGCCTGGAGGAAGGACTATGGCTACACCTTC. Translated, it gives CAWRKDYGYTF. Supplemented by reference TRBV30 and TRBJ1-2, the full variable domain reads SQTIHQWPATLVQPVGSPLSLECTVEGTSNPNLYWYRQAAGRGLQLLFYSVGIGQISSEVPQNLSASRPQDRQFILSSKKLLLSDSGFYLCAWRKDYGYTFGSGTRLTVV.

Worth noting for this clone: At one of its ends the junction is not consistent with the germline gene, which may arise from a read error. This chain joins TRBV5-1 and TRBJ1-2; the D gene is possibly TRBD1 (6 bases). Germline V gene sequence: CDR1 SGHRS, CDR2 YFSETQ. There are 16 residues in the CDR3. The CDR3 loop is CASRLAATGLNYGYTF. Written as DNA, the CDR3 is TGCGCCAGCAGATTGGCGGCGACAGGACTTAACTATGGCTACACCTTC.

The chain carries TRBV27 and TRBJ1-1, with D possibly being TRBD1 (5 bases). Germline values: CDR1 MNHEY, CDR2 SMNVEV (reference sequence). This CDR3 contains 14 residues. V lost 5 bases, J lost 4 bases, and 14 bases lay in between. CDR3 region: CASSLLGRSTEAFF. The CDR3 DNA is TGTGCCAGCAGTCTCCTGGGGCGGAGCACTGAAGCTTTCTTT.

V gene TRBV7-2 combines with J gene TRBJ2-3; D is tentatively TRBD1 or TRBD2 (5 bases each). Deletions cut 3 bases from V and 5 bases from J, with 6 bases between. Looked up from germline, CDR1 is SGHTA and CDR2 is FQGNSA. This CDR3 is 12 amino acids long. The CDR3 DNA follows: TGTGCCAGCAGCTTGGGACGAGATACGCAGTATTTT. Protein sequence: CASSLGRDTQYF.

The rearrangement joins TRBV2 to TRBJ2-3; 9 nucleotides match TRBD1. CDR1 and CDR2 from the germline V gene are SNHLY and FYNNEI. There are 16 residues in the CDR3. The ends lost 5 bases at V and 2 bases at J; junction bases unmatched: 8. In DNA, the CDR3 is TGTGCCAGCAGTTCCGGGACAGGGTTTTCCACAGATACGCAGTATTTT. This codes for CASSSGTGFSTDTQYF.

V gene TRBV5-1 combines with J gene TRBJ2-1; the match to TRBD2 covers 9 bases. V lost 0 bases, J lost 4 bases, and 11 bases stayed unmatched. The CDR3 spans 18 residues. CDR1 and CDR2 from the germline V gene are SGHRS and YFSETQ. The CDR3 reads CASSLGATSGWGYNEQFF. CDR3 nucleotide sequence: TGCGCCAGCAGCTTGGGGGCGACTAGCGGATGGGGTTACAATGAGCAGTTCTTC. Based on the CDR3 plus reference TRBV5-1 and TRBJ2-1, the full variable domain is KAGVTQTPRYLIKTRGQQVTLSCSPISGHRSVSWYQQTPGQGLQFLFEYFSETQRNKGNFPGRFSGRQFSNSRSEMNVSTLELGDSALYLCASSLGATSGWGYNEQFFGPGTRLTVL.

This chain uses TRBV19 with TRBJ2-1; D uncertain. The CDR3 spans 11 residues. The germline V gene has CDR1 LNHDA and CDR2 SQIVND (reference sequence). V was clipped by 3 bases and J by 4 bases, with 1 base between them. The CDR3 DNA is TGTGCCAGTAGTATTTACAATGAGCAGTTCTTC. This sequence encodes CASSIYNEQFF.

The chain carries TRBV19 and TRBJ2-1; D might be TRBD1 (6 bases). Germline assignment: CDR1 LNHDA and CDR2 SQIVND (reference sequence). The V end lost 5 bases, the J end lost 4 bases, and 12 bases lay between the germline ends. The CDR3 length is 14 residues. The CDR3 nucleotides read TGTGCCAGTAGTTTCCGGACAGTTTACAATGAGCAGTTCTTC. Protein sequence: CASSFRTVYNEQFF.

V usage is TRBV5-4 and J usage is TRBJ2-3; possible D gene TRBD2, 5 bases. This CDR3 contains 15 residues. Looked up from germline, CDR1 is SGHNT and CDR2 is YYREEE (reference sequence). Trimming stripped 4 bases from V and 2 bases from J, with 14 bases between. The CDR3 sequence: CASSPDSPPTDTQYF. The DNA of the CDR3 is TGTGCCAGCAGCCCGGACTCGCCCCCCACAGATACGCAGTATTTT.